This is a list of T cell receptor beta chains from one sample in a study of PD-L1 blockade in urothelial cancer. Clones were read by immunoSEQ multiplex PCR, and TCRdb kept only the in-frame ones, dropping some. The sample has 95,000 to 100,000 clones, around nine tenths seen once. The specimen comprised PBMCs, sampled around atezolizumab (anti-PD-L1) treatment. Receptor source: a man aged 55 to 70 with urothelial cancer. Each CDR3 is given with its conserved first and last residue. D genes are given only for firm matches. Rows may omit the clone size; those that give it use once, few, many or a size class.

CDR3 DNA: TGTGCCAGCAGTTACGCGACAGGGTCCAATGAGCAGTTCTTC
CDR3 protein: CASSYATGSNEQFF
clone size: -
D gene: TRBD1
CDR3 length: 14
J gene: TRBJ2-1
V gene: TRBV6-5

CDR3 DNA: TGTGCCAGCTCCCCTAATACGTTAGCGGGAGGTAATGAGCAGTTCTTC
CDR3 protein: CASSPNTLAGGNEQFF
clone size: -
D gene: TRBD2
CDR3 length: 16
J gene: TRBJ2-1
V gene: TRBV18

CDR3 DNA: TGTGCCAGCAGCCCCCATGGGACTAGCGGGGGGGCTGGTACGCAGTATTTT
CDR3 protein: CASSPHGTSGGAGTQYF
clone size: -
D gene: TRBD2
CDR3 length: 17
J gene: TRBJ2-3
V gene: TRBV7-3

CDR3 DNA: TGCGCCAGCAGAATGGAGCCGAACACTGAAGCTTTCTTT
CDR3 protein: CASRMEPNTEAFF
clone size: -
D gene: -
CDR3 length: 13
J gene: TRBJ1-1
V gene: TRBV5-1

CDR3 DNA: TGTGCCAGTAGTTCCTCCCGGGCCCAGCCGGGGGTACGCCAAGAGACCCAGTACTTC
CDR3 protein: CASSSSRAQPGVRQETQYF
clone size: once
D gene: -
CDR3 length: 19
J gene: TRBJ2-5
V gene: TRBV19

CDR3 DNA: TGTGCCAGCAGTCCGGGGGGACTAGCCCCTCAGACCCAGTACTTC
CDR3 protein: CASSPGGLAPQTQYF
clone size: -
D gene: TRBD2
CDR3 length: 15
J gene: TRBJ2-5
V gene: TRBV7-9

CDR3 DNA: TGTGCCAGCAGCCGAGGCTCCTCCTACGAGCAGTACTTC
CDR3 protein: CASSRGSSYEQYF
clone size: -
D gene: -
CDR3 length: 13
J gene: TRBJ2-7
V gene: TRBV14

CDR3 DNA: TGTGCCAGCAGCTTGGAATTGGCAGGGCCCAACTATGGCTACACCTTC
CDR3 protein: CASSLELAGPNYGYTF
clone size: -
D gene: -
CDR3 length: 16
J gene: TRBJ1-2
V gene: TRBV5-4

CDR3 DNA: TGTGCCAGCAGTGAAGAGGGACAGGGAGTAAAACTGTTTTTT
CDR3 protein: CASSEEGQGVKLFF
clone size: -
D gene: TRBD1
CDR3 length: 14
J gene: TRBJ1-4
V gene: TRBV6-1

CDR3 DNA: TGTGCCAGCAGCCCTGGGCGTACCAGGGGTGAGACCCAGTACTTC
CDR3 protein: CASSPGRTRGETQYF
clone size: -
D gene: -
CDR3 length: 15
J gene: TRBJ2-5
V gene: TRBV14

CDR3 DNA: TGTGCCAGCAGTTTATTTTCGACAGGGTATCAGCCCCAGCATTTT
CDR3 protein: CASSLFSTGYQPQHF
clone size: -
D gene: TRBD1
CDR3 length: 15
J gene: TRBJ1-5
V gene: TRBV27

CDR3 DNA: TGTGCCAGCAGCTCCCCCCGCTCCGGGACTCGTTCCTACAATGAGCAGTTCTTC
CDR3 protein: CASSSPRSGTRSYNEQFF
clone size: -
D gene: -
CDR3 length: 18
J gene: TRBJ2-1
V gene: TRBV7-2

CDR3 DNA: TGTGCCAGCAGCCCCTTCCTGAACACTGAAGCTTTCTTT
CDR3 protein: CASSPFLNTEAFF
clone size: -
D gene: -
CDR3 length: 13
J gene: TRBJ1-1
V gene: TRBV7-8

CDR3 DNA: TGTGCCATCAGCGACAGGGGTTCGAATCAGCCCCAGCATTTT
CDR3 protein: CAISDRGSNQPQHF
clone size: -
D gene: TRBD1
CDR3 length: 14
J gene: TRBJ1-5
V gene: TRBV10-3

CDR3 DNA: TGTGCCAGCAGTCTCGGCGCAGGGACTAATGAAAAACTGTTTTTT
CDR3 protein: CASSLGAGTNEKLFF
clone size: -
D gene: -
CDR3 length: 15
J gene: TRBJ1-4
V gene: TRBV6-1

CDR3 DNA: TGCGCCAGCAGCCGCTACCCCGGGGTGGCGGAGACCCAGTACTTC
CDR3 protein: CASSRYPGVAETQYF
clone size: -
D gene: -
CDR3 length: 15
J gene: TRBJ2-5
V gene: TRBV4-3

CDR3 DNA: TGTGCCAGCAGTGAATTGGTAGGGGGCGAGCAGTACTTC
CDR3 protein: CASSELVGGEQYF
clone size: -
D gene: -
CDR3 length: 13
J gene: TRBJ2-7
V gene: TRBV25-1

CDR3 DNA: TGTGCCAGCTCACCACCTAGCGGACAGGGCGATAACACTGAAGCTTTCTTT
CDR3 protein: CASSPPSGQGDNTEAFF
clone size: -
D gene: TRBD1
CDR3 length: 17
J gene: TRBJ1-1
V gene: TRBV18

CDR3 DNA: TGTGCCAGCAGGCCAAGGATCGGGACTGAAGCTTTCTTT
CDR3 protein: CASRPRIGTEAFF
clone size: -
D gene: -
CDR3 length: 13
J gene: TRBJ1-1
V gene: TRBV28

CDR3 DNA: TGTGCCAGCAGCGTAGCCGGGACTAGCGGGGGAAATGAGCAGTTCTTC
CDR3 protein: CASSVAGTSGGNEQFF
clone size: -
D gene: TRBD2
CDR3 length: 16
J gene: TRBJ2-1
V gene: TRBV9

CDR3 DNA: TGTGCCAGCCGGAACCGGGGGTCTTTGTACAATGAGCAGTTCTTC
CDR3 protein: CASRNRGSLYNEQFF
clone size: -
D gene: -
CDR3 length: 15
J gene: TRBJ2-1
V gene: TRBV7-2

CDR3 DNA: TGTGCCAGCAGCTTGGGACAGGGGGAATCACCCCTCCACTTT
CDR3 protein: CASSLGQGESPLHF
clone size: -
D gene: TRBD1
CDR3 length: 14
J gene: TRBJ1-6
V gene: TRBV5-4

CDR3 DNA: TGTGCCAGCAGTCGTGACAGGAGTGGTGGAAACACCATATATTTT
CDR3 protein: CASSRDRSGGNTIYF
clone size: -
D gene: -
CDR3 length: 15
J gene: TRBJ1-3
V gene: TRBV2

CDR3 DNA: TGTGCCAGCAGTTTGGGCAGGGGGCCCCTAGGGCCCCAGCATTTT
CDR3 protein: CASSLGRGPLGPQHF
clone size: -
D gene: TRBD1
CDR3 length: 15
J gene: TRBJ1-5
V gene: TRBV28

CDR3 DNA: TGTGCCAGCAGCTTAGGCCTAGCGGGCACCGGGGAGCTGTTTTTT
CDR3 protein: CASSLGLAGTGELFF
clone size: -
D gene: TRBD2
CDR3 length: 15
J gene: TRBJ2-2
V gene: TRBV7-3

CDR3 DNA: TGTGCCAGCAGCTTGTCACTAGACTCCTACAATGAGCAGTTCTTC
CDR3 protein: CASSLSLDSYNEQFF
clone size: -
D gene: -
CDR3 length: 15
J gene: TRBJ2-1
V gene: TRBV11-2

CDR3 DNA: TGTGCCAGCAGATCGCCGGCTAGCGGGAGTGAGACCCAGTACTTC
CDR3 protein: CASRSPASGSETQYF
clone size: -
D gene: TRBD2
CDR3 length: 15
J gene: TRBJ2-5
V gene: TRBV27

CDR3 DNA: TGTGCCAGCGGCACATCCGGCCCGAGGGCCTACGAGCAGTACTTC
CDR3 protein: CASGTSGPRAYEQYF
clone size: -
D gene: -
CDR3 length: 15
J gene: TRBJ2-7
V gene: TRBV28

CDR3 DNA: TGTGCCAGCAGTTACGGGGAGGAAAAACTGTTTTTT
CDR3 protein: CASSYGEEKLFF
clone size: -
D gene: -
CDR3 length: 12
J gene: TRBJ1-4
V gene: TRBV6-6

CDR3 DNA: TGTGCCAGCAGTTACTCGAAGGTGAGGTGCGGGGGAGGCCCCTTCACAGATACGCAGTATTTT
CDR3 protein: CASSYSKVRCGGGPFTDTQYF
clone size: -
D gene: TRBD2
CDR3 length: 21
J gene: TRBJ2-3
V gene: TRBV6-7

CDR3 DNA: TGTGCCACCTCAACGGCAGATACGCAGTATTTT
CDR3 protein: CATSTADTQYF
clone size: -
D gene: -
CDR3 length: 11
J gene: TRBJ2-3
V gene: TRBV19

CDR3 DNA: TGTGCCAGCAGTTTAGAGCCTCCCTCCCAAGAGACCCAGTACTTC
CDR3 protein: CASSLEPPSQETQYF
clone size: -
D gene: -
CDR3 length: 15
J gene: TRBJ2-5
V gene: TRBV28

CDR3 DNA: TGTGCCAGCCGAAGCGGTGGAAACACCATATATTTT
CDR3 protein: CASRSGGNTIYF
clone size: -
D gene: -
CDR3 length: 12
J gene: TRBJ1-3
V gene: TRBV6-5